This T cell receptor (beta chain) was recorded in a study of blood T cells in healthy people across ages. Study results and limitations: It was not known whether donors were CMV positive (a possible confounder of expanded clonotype changes). In older individuals, TCR beta diversity per million T cells was lower, falling roughly linearly with age. In long-lived donors, naive CD4+ cell counts and diversity exceeded those of aged donors.

This clonotype showed up just a few times. The antigen remains unidentified. CDR1 MNHNS and CDR2 SASEGT come from the germline V gene. V was clipped by 4 bases and J by 0 bases, with 6 bases between them. The CDR3 loop spans 13 amino acids. A second about 6 to 11 cycle PCR used barcoded and J-beta primers. MiXCR was run by TCRdb on the 5' RACE reads, yielding one entry per CDR3 protein. The repertoire consists of about 1.5 million distinct CDR3 sequences, with around 39% occurring once and the leading ten covering 7.9%. This clonotype was obtained from a woman in her late teens or twenties in good health. The sample taken for sequencing was blood. The chain links TRBV6-1 to TRBJ1-1, with unresolved D. The CDR3 loop reads CASSATMNTEAFF. CDR3 nucleotide sequence: TGTGCCAGCAGTGCTACGATGAACACTGAAGCTTTCTTT.